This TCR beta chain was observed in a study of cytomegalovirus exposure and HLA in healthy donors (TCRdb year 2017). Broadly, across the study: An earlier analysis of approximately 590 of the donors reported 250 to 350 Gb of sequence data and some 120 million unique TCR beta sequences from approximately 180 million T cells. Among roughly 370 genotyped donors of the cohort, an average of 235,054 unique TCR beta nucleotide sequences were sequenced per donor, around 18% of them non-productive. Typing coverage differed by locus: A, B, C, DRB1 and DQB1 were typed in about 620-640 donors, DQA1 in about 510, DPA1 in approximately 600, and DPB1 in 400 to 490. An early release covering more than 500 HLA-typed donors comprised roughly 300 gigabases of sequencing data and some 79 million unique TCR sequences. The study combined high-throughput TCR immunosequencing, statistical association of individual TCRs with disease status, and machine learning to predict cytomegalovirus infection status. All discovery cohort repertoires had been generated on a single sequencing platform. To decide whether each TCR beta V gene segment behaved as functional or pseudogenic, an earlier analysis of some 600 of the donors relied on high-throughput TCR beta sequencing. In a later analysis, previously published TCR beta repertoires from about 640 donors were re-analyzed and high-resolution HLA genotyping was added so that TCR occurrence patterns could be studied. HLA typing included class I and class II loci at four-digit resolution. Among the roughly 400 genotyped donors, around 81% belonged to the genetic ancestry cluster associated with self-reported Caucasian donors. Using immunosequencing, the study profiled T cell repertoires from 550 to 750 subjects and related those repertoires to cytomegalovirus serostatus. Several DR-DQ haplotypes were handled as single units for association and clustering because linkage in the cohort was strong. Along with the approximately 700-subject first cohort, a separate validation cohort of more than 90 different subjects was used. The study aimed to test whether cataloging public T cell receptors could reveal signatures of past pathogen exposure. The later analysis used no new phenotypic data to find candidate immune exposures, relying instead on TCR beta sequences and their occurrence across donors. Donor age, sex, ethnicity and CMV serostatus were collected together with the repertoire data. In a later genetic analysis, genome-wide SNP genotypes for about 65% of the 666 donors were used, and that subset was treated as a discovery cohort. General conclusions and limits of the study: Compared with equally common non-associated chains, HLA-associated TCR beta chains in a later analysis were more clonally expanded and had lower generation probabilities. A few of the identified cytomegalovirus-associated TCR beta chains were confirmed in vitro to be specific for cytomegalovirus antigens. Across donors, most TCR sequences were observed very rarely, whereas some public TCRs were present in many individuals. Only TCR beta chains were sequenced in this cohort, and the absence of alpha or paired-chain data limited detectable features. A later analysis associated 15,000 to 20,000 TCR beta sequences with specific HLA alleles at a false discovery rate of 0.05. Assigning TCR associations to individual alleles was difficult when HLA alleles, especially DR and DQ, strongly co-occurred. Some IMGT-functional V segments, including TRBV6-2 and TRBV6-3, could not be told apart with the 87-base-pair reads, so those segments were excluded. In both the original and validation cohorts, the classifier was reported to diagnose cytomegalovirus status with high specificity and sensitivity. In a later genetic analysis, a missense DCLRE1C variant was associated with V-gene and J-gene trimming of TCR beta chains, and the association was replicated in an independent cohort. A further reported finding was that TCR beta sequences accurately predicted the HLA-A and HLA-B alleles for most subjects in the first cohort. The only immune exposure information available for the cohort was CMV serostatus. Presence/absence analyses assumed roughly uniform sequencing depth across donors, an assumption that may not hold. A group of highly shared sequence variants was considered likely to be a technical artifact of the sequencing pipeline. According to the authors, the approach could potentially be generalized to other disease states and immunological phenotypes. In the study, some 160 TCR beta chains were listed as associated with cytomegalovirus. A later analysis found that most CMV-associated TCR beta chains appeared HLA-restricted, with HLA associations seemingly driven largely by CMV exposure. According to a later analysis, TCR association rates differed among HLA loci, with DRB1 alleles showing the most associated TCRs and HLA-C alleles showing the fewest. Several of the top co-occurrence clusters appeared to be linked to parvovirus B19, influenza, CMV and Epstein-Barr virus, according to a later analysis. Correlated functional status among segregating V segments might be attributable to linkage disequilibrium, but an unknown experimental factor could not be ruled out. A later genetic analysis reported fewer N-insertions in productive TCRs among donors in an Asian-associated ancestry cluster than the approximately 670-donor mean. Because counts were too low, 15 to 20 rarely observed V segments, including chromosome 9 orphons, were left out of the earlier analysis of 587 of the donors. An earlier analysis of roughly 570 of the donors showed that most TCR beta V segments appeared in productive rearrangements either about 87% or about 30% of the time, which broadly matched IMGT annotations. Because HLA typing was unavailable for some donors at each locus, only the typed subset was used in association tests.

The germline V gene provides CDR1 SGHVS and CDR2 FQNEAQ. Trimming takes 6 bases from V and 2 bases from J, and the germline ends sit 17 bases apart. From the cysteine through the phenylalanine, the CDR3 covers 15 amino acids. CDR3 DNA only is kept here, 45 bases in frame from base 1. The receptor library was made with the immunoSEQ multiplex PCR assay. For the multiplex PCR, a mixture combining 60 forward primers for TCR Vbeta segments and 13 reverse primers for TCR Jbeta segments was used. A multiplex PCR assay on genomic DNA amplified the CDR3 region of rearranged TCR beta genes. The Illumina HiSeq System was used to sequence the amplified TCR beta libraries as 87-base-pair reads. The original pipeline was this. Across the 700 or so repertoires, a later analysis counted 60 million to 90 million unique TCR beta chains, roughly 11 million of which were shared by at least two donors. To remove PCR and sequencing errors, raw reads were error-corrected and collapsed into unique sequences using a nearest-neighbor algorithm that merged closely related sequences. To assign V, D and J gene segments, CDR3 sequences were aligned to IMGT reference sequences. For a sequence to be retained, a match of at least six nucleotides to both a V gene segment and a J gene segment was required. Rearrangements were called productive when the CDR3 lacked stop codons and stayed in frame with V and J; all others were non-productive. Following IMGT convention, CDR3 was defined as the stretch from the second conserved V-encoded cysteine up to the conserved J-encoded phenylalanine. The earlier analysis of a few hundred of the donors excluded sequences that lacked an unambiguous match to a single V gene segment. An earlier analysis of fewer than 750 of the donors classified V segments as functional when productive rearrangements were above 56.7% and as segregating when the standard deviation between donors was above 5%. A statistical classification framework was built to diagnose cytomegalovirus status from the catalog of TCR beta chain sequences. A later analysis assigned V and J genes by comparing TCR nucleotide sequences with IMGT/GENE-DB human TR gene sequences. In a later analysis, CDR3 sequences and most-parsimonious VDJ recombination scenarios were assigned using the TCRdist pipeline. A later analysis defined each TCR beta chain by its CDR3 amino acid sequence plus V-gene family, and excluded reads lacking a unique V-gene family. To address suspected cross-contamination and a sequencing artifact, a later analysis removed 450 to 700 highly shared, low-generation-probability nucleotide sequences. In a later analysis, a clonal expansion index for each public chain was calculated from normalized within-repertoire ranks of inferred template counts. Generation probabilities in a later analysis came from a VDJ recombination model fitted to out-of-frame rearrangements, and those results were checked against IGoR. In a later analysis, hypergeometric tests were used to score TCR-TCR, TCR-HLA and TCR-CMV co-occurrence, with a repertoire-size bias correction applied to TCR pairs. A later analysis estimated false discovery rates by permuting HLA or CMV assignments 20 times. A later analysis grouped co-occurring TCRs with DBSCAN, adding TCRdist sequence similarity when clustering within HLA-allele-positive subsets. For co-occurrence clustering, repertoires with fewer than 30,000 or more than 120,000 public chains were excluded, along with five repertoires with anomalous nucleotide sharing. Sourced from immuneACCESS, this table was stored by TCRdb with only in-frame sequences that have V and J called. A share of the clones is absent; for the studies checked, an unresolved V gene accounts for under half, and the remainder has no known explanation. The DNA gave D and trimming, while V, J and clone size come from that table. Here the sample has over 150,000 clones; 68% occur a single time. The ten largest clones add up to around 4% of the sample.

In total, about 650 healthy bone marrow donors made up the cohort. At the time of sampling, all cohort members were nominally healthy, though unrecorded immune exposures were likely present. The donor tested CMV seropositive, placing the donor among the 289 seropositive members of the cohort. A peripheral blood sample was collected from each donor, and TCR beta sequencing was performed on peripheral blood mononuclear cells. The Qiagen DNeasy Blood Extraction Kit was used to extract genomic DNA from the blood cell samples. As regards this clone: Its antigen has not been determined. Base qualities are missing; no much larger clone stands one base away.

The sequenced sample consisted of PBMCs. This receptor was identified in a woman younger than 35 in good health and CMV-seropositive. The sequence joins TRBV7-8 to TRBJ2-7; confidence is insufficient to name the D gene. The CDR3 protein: CASRRSLSVAYEQYF. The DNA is TGTGCCAGCAGGCGAAGTCTAAGTGTTGCCTACGAGCAGTACTTC.